This T cell receptor beta chain is drawn from a study of breast tumors, draining lymph nodes, adjacent tissues. MiXCR, run by TCRdb on the multiplex PCR reads, gives a single entry per CDR3 protein. The table includes approximately 90,000 distinct CDR3 sequences, more than 25% detected once. Axillary draining lymph nodes of breast cancer patients supplied the node samples. General study points: Tumor and nontumor repertoires were significantly more similar in luminal-like than in basal-like breast cancer. Compared with lymph nodes, tumors were less diverse; compared with nontumor tissue, more. The data were judged consistent with most tumor T cells coming from lymph node and expanding in tumor.

With 4 bases removed from V and 5 bases from J, the gap between germline ends came to 15 bases. Germline loops: CDR1 SGDLS, CDR2 YYNGEE. This CDR3 comprises 14 residues. About this clonotype itself: Its antigen is undetermined.

The source is a female donor with breast cancer. Some clones in this sample may be carry-over from other donors' samples. Sequencing was performed on axillary lymph node tissue. The V and J genes are TRBV9 and TRBJ1-1; no clear D gene. CDR3 region: CASSPSGVGTEAFF. CDR3 in DNA: TGTGCCAGCAGCCCCAGCGGGGTCGGGACTGAAGCTTTCTTT. The full variable domain, completed using reference TRBV9 and TRBJ1-1, is DSGVTQTPKHLITATGQRVTLRCSPRSGDLSVYWYQQSLDQGLQFLIQYYNGEERAKGNILERFSAQQFPDLHSELNLSSLELGDSALYFCASSPSGVGTEAFFGQGTRLTVV.